This section outlines one T cell receptor (beta chain) sequence together with its context. Its antigen is as yet unknown. This specimen comes from a study of T-cell reconstitution after alpha-beta-depleted transplantation in children. Study outcomes and limitations: The authors attributed T-cell counts and diversity one year after transplant mostly to newly produced T cells. By about two months after transplant, alpha-beta T cells reportedly arose from several hundred graft clones that had expanded. Some patients' high day-60 TCRbeta diversity was traced to surviving recipient T cells and thymic progenitors.

The V end was cut by 7 bases, the J end by 4 bases, with 20 bases between. The CDR3 covers 16 residues. Germline lookup yields CDR1 MNHEY and CDR2 SVGEGT. TCRbeta library construction was performed incorporating unique molecular identifiers. TCRdb processed the PCR reads anew with MiXCR; each CDR3 protein has one entry. The table includes approximately 980,000 distinct CDR3 sequences, about 29% detected once. The sample consisted of PBMCs, mostly from graft donor cells, taken 360 days after TCRalphabeta/CD19-depleted stem cell transplant. The rearrangement uses TRBV6-2 or TRBV6-3 and TRBJ1-5; TRBD1 is a possible D gene (5 bases). The receptor's source is a boy less than two years old who had a stem cell transplant for SCID, so the T cells may come from the graft donor. The CDR3 nucleotides read TGTGCCAGCACTCCGAGACGGGGCCAGGGTAATCAGCCCCAGCATTTT. This gives the protein CASTPRRGQGNQPQHF.